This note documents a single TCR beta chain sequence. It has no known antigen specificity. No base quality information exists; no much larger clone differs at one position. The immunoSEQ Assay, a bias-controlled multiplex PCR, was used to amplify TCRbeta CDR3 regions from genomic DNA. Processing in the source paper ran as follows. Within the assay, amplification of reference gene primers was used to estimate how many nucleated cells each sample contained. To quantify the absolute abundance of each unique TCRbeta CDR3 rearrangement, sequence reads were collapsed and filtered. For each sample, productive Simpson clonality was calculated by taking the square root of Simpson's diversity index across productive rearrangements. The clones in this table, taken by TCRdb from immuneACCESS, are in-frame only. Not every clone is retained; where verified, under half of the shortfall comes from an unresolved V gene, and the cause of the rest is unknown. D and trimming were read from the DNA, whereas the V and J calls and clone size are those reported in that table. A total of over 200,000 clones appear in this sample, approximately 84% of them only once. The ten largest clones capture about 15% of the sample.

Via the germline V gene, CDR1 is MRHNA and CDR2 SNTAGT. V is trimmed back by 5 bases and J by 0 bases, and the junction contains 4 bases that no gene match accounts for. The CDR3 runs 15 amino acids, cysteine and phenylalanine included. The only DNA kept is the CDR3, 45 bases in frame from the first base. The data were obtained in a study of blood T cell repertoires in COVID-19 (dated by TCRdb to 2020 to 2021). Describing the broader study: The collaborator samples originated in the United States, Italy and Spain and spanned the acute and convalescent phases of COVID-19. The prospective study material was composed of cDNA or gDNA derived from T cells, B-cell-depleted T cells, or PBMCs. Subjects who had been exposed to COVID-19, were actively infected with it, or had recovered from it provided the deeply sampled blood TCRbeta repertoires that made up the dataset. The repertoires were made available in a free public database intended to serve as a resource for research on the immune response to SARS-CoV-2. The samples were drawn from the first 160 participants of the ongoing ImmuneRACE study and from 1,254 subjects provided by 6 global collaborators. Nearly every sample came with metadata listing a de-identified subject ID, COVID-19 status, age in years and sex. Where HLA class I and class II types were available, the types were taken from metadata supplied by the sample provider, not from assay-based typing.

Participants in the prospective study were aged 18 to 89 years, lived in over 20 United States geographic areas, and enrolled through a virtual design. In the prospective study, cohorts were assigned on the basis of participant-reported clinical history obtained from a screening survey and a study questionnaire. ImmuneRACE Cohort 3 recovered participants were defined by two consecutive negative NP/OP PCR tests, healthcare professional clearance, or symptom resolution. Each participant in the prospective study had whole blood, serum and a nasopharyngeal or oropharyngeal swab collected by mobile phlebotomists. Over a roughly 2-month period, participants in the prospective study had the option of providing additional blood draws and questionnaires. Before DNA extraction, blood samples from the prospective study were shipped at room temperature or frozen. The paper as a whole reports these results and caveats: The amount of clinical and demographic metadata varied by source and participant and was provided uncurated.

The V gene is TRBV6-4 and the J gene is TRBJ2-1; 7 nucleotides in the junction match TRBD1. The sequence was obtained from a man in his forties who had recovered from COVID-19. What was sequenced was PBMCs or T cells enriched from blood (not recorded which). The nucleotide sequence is TGTGCCAGCAGTCGACAGGGTGGCTCCTACAATGAGCAGTTCTTC. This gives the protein CASSRQGGSYNEQFF.